This T cell receptor beta chain was identified in a study of response to subunit inactivated influenza vaccine. Study-wide points: Authors suggested that a seasonal influenza vaccination recruits few new T cells each time.

This clonotype was detected only a few times. What it recognizes is unknown. The CDR3 is 15 residues long. V was clipped by 3 bases and J by 2 bases, with 14 bases between them. The germline gives CDR1 SNHLY, CDR2 FYNNEI. TCRdb re-called the RT-PCR reads with MiXCR, one entry per CDR3 protein. The sample consists of 530,000 or so distinct CDR3 sequences, 12% to 15% of them appearing once. Material: PBMCs from blood, obtained 11 to 12 days after vaccination. The sequence came from a man between 50 and 59 years old who received an inactivated influenza vaccine. The chain has TRBV2 and TRBJ2-7; tentative D call: TRBD1 (5 bases). CDR3 sequence reads: CASSDPPAGTYEQYF. The DNA for the CDR3 is TGTGCCAGCAGTGATCCCCCGGCAGGGACCTACGAGCAGTACTTC.